This T cell receptor (beta chain) was recorded in a study of patients with pleural tuberculosis. TCRdb independently ran MiXCR on the reads; one entry per CDR3 protein. This table holds about 30,000 distinct CDR3 sequences, more than 15% found once. The germline V gene has CDR1 SGHKS and CDR2 YYEKEE (reference sequence). There are 15 residues in the CDR3. V lost 0 bases and J lost 4, with 13 bases in between. This clonotype occurred a few times. The chain is built from TRBV5-5 and TRBJ1-2; D unclear. The sample comprised peripheral blood. This TCR was sampled from a human donor with pleural tuberculosis. The DNA for the CDR3 is TGTGCCAGCAGCTTGGACTATCGGCTAGTCTATGGCTACACCTTC. This translates into CASSLDYRLVYGYTF.